This T cell receptor beta chain was captured in a study of T cell repertoires in cytomegalovirus infection. Broader study findings: Ex vivo, HLA-C-restricted CMV-specific TCR beta clonotypes prevailed over the rest of the response.

This clonotype was seen many times. Its matching antigen is unknown. This CDR3 is 14 amino acids long. The germline V gene has CDR1 MNHNS and CDR2 SASEGT. The V gene lost 11 bases and the J gene lost 0 bases, with 17 bases spanning the gap. TCRdb independently ran MiXCR on the reads; one entry per CDR3 protein. The profile shows about 250,000 distinct CDR3 sequences, 9% to 15% of them singletons. Specimen: PBMCs. V is TRBV6-1 and J is TRBJ2-7; D may match TRBD1 or TRBD2 (5 bases each). This clonotype was sampled from a human donor in good health (CMV status not recorded). Some clones in this sample may be carry-over from other donors' samples. The CDR3 DNA reads TGTGCCTCCCACCGGGACGTCGGCTCCTACGAGCAGTACTTC. This codes for CASHRDVGSYEQYF.